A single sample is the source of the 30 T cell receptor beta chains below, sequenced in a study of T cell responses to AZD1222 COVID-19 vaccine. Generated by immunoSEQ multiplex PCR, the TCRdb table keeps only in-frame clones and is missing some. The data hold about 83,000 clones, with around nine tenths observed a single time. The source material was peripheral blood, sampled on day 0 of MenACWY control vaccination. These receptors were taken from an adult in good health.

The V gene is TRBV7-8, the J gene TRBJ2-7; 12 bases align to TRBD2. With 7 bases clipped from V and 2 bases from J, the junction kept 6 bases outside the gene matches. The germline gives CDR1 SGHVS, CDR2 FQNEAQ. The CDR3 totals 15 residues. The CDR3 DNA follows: TGTGCCAGCACAGAACTAGCGGGAGGCCCCTACGAGCAGTACTTC. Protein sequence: CASTELAGGPYEQYF.

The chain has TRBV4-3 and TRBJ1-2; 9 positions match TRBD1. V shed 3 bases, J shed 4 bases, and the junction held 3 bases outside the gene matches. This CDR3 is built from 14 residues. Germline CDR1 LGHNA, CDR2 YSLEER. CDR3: CASSHPGQGYGYTF. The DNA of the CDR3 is TGCGCCAGCAGCCACCCGGGACAGGGCTATGGCTACACCTTC.

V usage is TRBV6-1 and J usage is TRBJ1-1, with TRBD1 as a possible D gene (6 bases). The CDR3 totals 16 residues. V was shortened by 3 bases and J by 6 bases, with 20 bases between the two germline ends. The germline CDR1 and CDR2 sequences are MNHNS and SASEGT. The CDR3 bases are TGTGCCAGCAGTGACGGATTTGGGGGGCGCGGGTCTGAAGCTTTCTTT. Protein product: CASSDGFGGRGSEAFF.

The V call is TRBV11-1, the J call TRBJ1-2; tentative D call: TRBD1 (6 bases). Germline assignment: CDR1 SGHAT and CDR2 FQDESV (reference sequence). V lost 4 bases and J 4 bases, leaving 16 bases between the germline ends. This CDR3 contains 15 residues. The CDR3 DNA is TGTGCCAGCAGCTGGGGACAATCCGGAGGCTATGGCTACACCTTC. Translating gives CASSWGQSGGYGYTF.

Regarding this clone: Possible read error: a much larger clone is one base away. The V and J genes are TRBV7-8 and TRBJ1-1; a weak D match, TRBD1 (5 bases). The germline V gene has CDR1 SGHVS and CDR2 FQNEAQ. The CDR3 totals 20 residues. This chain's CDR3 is CASSLERILLAGTLGTEVFF. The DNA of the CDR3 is TGTGCCAGCAGCTTAGAAAGAATACTCTTGGCAGGGACGTTGGGGACTGAAGTTTTCTTT.

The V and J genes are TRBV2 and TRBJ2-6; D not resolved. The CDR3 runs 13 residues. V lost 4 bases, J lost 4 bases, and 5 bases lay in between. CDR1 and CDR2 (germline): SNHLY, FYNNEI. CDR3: CASSAEGANVLTF. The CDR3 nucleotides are TGTGCCAGCAGTGCAGAAGGGGCCAACGTCCTGACTTTC.

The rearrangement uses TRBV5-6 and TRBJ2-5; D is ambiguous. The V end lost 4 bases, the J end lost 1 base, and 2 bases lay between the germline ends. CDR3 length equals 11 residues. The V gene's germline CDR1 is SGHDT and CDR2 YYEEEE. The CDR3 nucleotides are TGTGCCAGCAGCCTCCAAGAGACCCAGTACTTC. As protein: CASSLQETQYF.

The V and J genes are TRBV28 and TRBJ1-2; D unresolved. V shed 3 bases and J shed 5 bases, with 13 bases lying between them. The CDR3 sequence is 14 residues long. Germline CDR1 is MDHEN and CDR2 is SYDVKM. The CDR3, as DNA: TGTGCCAGCAGTTTGGAGTCAGACCTTTATGGCTACACCTTC. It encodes CASSLESDLYGYTF.

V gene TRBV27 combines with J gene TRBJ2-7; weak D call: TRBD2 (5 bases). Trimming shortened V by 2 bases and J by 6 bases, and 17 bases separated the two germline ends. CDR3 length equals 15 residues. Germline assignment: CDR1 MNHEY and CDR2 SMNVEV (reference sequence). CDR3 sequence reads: CASSLLPGLVGEQYF. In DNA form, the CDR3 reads TGTGCCAGCAGTTTACTTCCGGGGTTGGTGGGCGAGCAGTACTTC.

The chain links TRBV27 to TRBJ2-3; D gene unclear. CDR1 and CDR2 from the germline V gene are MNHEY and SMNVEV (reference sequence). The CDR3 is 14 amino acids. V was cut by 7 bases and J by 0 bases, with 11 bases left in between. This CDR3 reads CASTSQTSTDTQYF. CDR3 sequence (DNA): TGTGCCAGCACCTCGCAAACTAGCACAGATACGCAGTATTTT.

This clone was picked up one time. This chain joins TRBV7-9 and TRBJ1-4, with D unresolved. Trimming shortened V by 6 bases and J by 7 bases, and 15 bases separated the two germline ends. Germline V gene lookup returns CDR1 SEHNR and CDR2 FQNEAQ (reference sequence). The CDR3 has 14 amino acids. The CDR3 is CASSSDYVGEKLFF. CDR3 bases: TGTGCCAGCAGTTCCGATTACGTTGGTGAAAAACTGTTTTTT.

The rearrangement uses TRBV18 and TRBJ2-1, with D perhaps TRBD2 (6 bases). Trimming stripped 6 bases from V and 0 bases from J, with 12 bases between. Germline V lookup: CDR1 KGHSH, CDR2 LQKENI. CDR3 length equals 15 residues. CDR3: CASSPAGSSYNEQFF. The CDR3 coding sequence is TGTGCCAGCTCCCCGGCGGGGAGCTCCTACAATGAGCAGTTCTTC.

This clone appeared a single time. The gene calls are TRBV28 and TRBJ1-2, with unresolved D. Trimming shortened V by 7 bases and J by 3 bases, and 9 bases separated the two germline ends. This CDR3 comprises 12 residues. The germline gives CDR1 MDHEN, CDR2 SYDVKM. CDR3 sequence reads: CASTRPDYGYTF. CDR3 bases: TGTGCCAGCACCAGACCCGACTATGGCTACACCTTC.

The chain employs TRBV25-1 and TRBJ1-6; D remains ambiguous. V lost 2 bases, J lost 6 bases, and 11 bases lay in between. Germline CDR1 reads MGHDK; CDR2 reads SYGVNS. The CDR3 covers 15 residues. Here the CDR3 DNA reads TGTGCCAGCAGTGAAAGTGGGAGGCTTAATTCACCCCTCCACTTT. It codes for CASSESGRLNSPLHF.

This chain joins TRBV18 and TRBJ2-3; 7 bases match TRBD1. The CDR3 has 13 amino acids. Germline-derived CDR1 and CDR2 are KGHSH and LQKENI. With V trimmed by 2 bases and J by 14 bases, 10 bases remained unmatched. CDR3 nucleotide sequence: TGTGCCAGCTCACCAAATCGGGACAGCCCCTTGTATTTT. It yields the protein CASSPNRDSPLYF.

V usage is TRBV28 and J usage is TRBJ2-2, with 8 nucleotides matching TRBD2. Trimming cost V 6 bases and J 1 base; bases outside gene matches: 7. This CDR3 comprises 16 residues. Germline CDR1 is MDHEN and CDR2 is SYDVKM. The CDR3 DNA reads TGTGCCAGCAGGCTCACCGGGACTAGGAACACCGGGGAGCTGTTTTTT. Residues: CASRLTGTRNTGELFF.

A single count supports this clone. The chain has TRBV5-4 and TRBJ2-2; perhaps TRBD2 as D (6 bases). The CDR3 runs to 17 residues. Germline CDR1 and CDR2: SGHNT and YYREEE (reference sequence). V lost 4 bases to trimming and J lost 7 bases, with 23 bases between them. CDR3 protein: CASSKDSGRRIIGELFF. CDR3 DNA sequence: TGTGCCAGCAGCAAAGATAGCGGAAGGAGGATTATCGGGGAGCTGTTTTTT.

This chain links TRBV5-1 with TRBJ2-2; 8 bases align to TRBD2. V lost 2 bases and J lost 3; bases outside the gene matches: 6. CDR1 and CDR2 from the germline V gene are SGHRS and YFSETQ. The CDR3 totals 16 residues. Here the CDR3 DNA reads TGCGCCAGCAGCTTCGCGGGGGGCGGGGACACCGGGGAGCTGTTTTTT. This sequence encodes CASSFAGGGDTGELFF. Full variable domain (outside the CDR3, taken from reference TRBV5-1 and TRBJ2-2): KAGVTQTPRYLIKTRGQQVTLSCSPISGHRSVSWYQQTPGQGLQFLFEYFSETQRNKGNFPGRFSGRQFSNSRSEMNVSTLELGDSALYLCASSFAGGGDTGELFFGEGSRLTVL.

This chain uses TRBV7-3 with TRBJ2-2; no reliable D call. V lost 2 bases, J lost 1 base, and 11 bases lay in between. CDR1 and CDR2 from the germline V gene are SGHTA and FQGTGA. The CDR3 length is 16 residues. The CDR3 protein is CASSLSVVGNTGELFF. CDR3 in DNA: TGTGCCAGCAGCTTATCTGTGGTGGGGAACACCGGGGAGCTGTTTTTT. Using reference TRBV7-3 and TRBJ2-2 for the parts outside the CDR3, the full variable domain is GAGVSQTPSNKVTEKGKYVELRCDPISGHTALYWYRQSLGQGPEFLIYFQGTGAADDSGLPNDRFFAVRPEGSVSTLKIQRTERGDSAVYLCASSLSVVGNTGELFFGEGSRLTVL.

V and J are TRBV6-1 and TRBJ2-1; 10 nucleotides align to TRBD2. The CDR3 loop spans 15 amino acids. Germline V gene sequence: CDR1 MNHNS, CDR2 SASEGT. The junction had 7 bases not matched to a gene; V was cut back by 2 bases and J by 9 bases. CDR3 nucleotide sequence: TGTGCCAGCAGTGAATTGGGGCTAGCGGGAGTTGAGCAGTTCTTC. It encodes CASSELGLAGVEQFF.

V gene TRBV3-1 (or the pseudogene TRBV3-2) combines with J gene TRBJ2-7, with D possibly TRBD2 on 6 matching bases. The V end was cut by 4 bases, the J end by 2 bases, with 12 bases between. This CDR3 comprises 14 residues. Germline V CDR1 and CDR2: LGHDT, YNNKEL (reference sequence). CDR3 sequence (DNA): TGTGCCAGCAGCCCCACTAGCCTCACCTACGAGCAGTACTTC. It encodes CASSPTSLTYEQYF.

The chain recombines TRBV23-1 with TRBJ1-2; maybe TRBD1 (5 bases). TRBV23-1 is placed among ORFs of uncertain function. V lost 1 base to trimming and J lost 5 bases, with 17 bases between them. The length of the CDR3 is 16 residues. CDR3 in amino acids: CASSQFAYGGEYGYTF. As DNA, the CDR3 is TGCGCCAGCAGTCAATTCGCTTATGGGGGGGAGTATGGCTACACCTTC.

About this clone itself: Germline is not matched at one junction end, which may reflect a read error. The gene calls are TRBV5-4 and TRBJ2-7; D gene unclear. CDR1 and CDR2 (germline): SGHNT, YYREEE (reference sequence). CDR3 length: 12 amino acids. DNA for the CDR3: TGTGCCAGCAGCTTGGAGGCGGCCCCTGGGGAATTC. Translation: CASSLEAAPGEF.

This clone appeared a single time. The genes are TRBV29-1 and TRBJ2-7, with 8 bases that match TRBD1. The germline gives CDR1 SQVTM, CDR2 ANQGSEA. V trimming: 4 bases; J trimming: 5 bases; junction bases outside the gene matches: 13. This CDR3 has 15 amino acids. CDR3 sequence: CSVVWSWQGAHEQYF. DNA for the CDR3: TGCAGCGTTGTTTGGTCGTGGCAGGGGGCCCACGAGCAGTACTTC.

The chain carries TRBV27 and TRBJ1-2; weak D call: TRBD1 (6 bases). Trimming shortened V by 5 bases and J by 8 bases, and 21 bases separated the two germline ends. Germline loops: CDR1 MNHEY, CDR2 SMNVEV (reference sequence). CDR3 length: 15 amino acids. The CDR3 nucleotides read TGTGCCAGCAGTCCCGACAGGCGGATTGTACAGGGCTACACCTTC. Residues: CASSPDRRIVQGYTF.

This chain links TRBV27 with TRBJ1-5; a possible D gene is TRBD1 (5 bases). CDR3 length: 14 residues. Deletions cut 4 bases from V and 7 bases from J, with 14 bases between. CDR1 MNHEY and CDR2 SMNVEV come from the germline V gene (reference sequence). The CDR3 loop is CASSWGGSEQPQHF. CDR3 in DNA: TGTGCCAGCAGTTGGGGGGGGAGCGAACAGCCCCAGCATTTT.

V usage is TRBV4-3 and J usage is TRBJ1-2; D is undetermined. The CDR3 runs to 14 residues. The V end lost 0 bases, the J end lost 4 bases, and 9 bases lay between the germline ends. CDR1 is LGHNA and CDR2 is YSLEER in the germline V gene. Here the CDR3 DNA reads TGCGCCAGCAGCCAAGAATGGTCGGTCTATGGCTACACCTTC. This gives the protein CASSQEWSVYGYTF.

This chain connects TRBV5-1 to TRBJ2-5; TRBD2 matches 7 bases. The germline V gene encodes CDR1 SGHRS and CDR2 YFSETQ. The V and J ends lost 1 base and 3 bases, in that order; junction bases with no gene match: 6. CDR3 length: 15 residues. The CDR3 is CASSLFAGVKETQYF. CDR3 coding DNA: TGCGCCAGCAGCTTGTTCGCGGGAGTTAAAGAGACCCAGTACTTC.

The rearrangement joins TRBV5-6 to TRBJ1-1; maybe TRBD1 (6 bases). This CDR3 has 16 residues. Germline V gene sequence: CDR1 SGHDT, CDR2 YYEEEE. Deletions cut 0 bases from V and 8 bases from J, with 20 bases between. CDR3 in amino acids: CASSLEAGDNLGEAFF. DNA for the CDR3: TGTGCCAGCAGCTTGGAGGCGGGGGACAACCTAGGCGAAGCTTTCTTT.

DNA of the CDR3: TGTGCCAGCAGCCAAGTTAAACGGCCCATGGAGCAGTACTTC. Amino acid sequence: CASSQVKRPMEQYF. V is TRBV3-1 (or the pseudogene TRBV3-2) and J is TRBJ2-7; D is ambiguous. This CDR3 comprises 14 residues. Deletions cut 1 base from V and 7 bases from J, with 14 bases between. Looked up from germline, CDR1 is LGHDT and CDR2 is YNNKEL (reference sequence).